The 17 T cell receptor beta chains in this list originate from one sample, sequenced in a study of OX40 agonist ivuxolimab in advanced cancers. Libraries were built with the immunoSEQ multiplex PCR assay. The table comes from immuneACCESS by way of TCRdb, which keeps in-frame sequences with V and J called. Part of the clones is missing from these tables; in studies checked, under half for an unresolved V gene and the rest for unknown reasons. Counted in this sample were tens of thousands of clones; 80% of them appeared once. The top ten clonotypes cover 4% to 5% of the sample. The material was CD4+ or CD8+ T cells sorted from blood, obtained in a trial of the OX40 agonist ivuxolimab. These receptors were collected from an adult with an advanced solid tumor such as melanoma, head and neck, liver or kidney cancer.

The chain combines TRBV15 with TRBJ1-1; unclear D gene. The germline V and J ends were trimmed by 8 bases and 1 base, with 14 bases remaining between them. Germline CDR1 reads LNHNV; CDR2 reads YYDKDF (reference sequence). This CDR3 is built from 14 residues. The CDR3: CATGAVPGNTEAFF. The CDR3 DNA reads as TGTGCCACCGGAGCAGTCCCCGGGAACACTGAAGCTTTCTTT.

The rearrangement joins TRBV7-8 to TRBJ1-3; no reliable D call. Trimming removed 7 bases at V and 8 bases at J, with 15 bases between. CDR3 size: 13 residues. CDR1 is SGHVS, CDR2 FQNEAQ, per germline. The CDR3 coding sequence is TGTGCCAGCACTCCCTCACCGCTTGACACCATATATTTT. Encoded protein: CASTPSPLDTIYF.

There are a few counts of this clone. The chain couples TRBV7-2 to TRBJ2-2; D unresolved. The CDR3 covers 13 residues. V shed 6 bases and J shed 9 bases, with 14 bases lying between them. CDR1 SGHTA and CDR2 FQGNSA come from the germline V gene. Written as DNA, the CDR3 is TGTGCCAGCAGTCCGGGCCCGACGAGGGAGCTGTTTTTT. Protein: CASSPGPTRELFF.

This clone was seen once. The chain carries TRBV19 and TRBJ2-1; perhaps TRBD1 as D (6 bases). The CDR3 sequence is 14 residues long. With 8 bases removed from V and 8 bases from J, the gap between germline ends came to 19 bases. Germline V gene lookup returns CDR1 LNHDA and CDR2 SQIVND (reference sequence). The CDR3 DNA sequence: TGTGCCAGTGCGGTAGAGGGGGTACAGGATGAGCAGTTCTTC. It is translated as CASAVEGVQDEQFF.

This clone was counted a few times. This chain joins TRBV30 and TRBJ2-3, with a tentative D call TRBD2 (6 bases). V lost 0 bases and J lost 10, with 20 bases in between. In germline, CDR1 is GTSNPN, CDR2 SVGIG (reference sequence). CDR3 length: 15 amino acids. CDR3 in DNA: TGTGCCTGGAGTGTCTCGGGACTCCGGGCCGGGCCGCAGTATTTT. This codes for CAWSVSGLRAGPQYF.

Turning to this clone: Other DNA sequences from this sample encode an identical CDR3 as well. V gene TRBV7-6 combines with J gene TRBJ2-6, with D maybe TRBD2 (5 bases). The CDR3 loop spans 14 amino acids. V shed 4 bases and J shed 4 bases, with 8 bases lying between them. The germline V gene encodes CDR1 SGHVS and CDR2 FNYEAQ. CDR3 in amino acids: CASSSGEGANVLTF. The CDR3 DNA is TGTGCCAGCAGCTCCGGGGAGGGGGCCAACGTCCTGACTTTC.

The rearrangement joins TRBV7-2 to TRBJ1-2, with D possibly matching TRBD1 (6 bases). V was cut by 5 bases and J by 6 bases, with 13 bases left in between. The CDR3 spans 13 residues. CDR1 and CDR2 from the germline V gene are SGHTA and FQGNSA. The CDR3 bases are TGTGCCAGCAGCCGCAGGGGAGGCCATGGCTACACCTTC. The encoded protein is CASSRRGGHGYTF.

The chain has TRBV25-1 and TRBJ2-2; the match to TRBD1 covers 9 bases. Germline V CDR1 and CDR2: MGHDK, SYGVNS. The CDR3 has 16 amino acids. Trimming at V came to 5 bases and at J to 3 bases, leaving 7 bases not matched to a gene. CDR3 loop: CASSPRTGVHTGELFF. CDR3 coding DNA: TGTGCCAGCAGTCCCCGGACAGGGGTCCACACCGGGGAGCTGTTTTTT.

This clone is a singleton in its sample. The chain has TRBV6-6 and TRBJ1-5; D ambiguous. The germline gives CDR1 MNHNY, CDR2 SVGAGI (reference sequence). This CDR3 has 12 amino acids. The V end lost 6 bases, the J end lost 1 base, and 4 bases lay between the germline ends. The CDR3: CASSRSNQPQHF. The CDR3 DNA reads as TGTGCCAGCAGCAGAAGCAATCAGCCCCAGCATTTT.

This clone was seen only once. The chain has TRBV5-4 and TRBJ2-1; 9 bases agree with TRBD1. Trimming took 4 bases from V and 5 from J; bases not matched to a gene: 16. The V gene's germline CDR1 is SGHNT and CDR2 YYREEE (reference sequence). The CDR3 is 18 amino acids. CDR3 residues: CASSLRDRVITGHNEQFF. The CDR3, as DNA: TGTGCCAGCAGCCTCCGGGACAGGGTTATCACGGGGCACAATGAGCAGTTCTTC.

A few counts support this clone. V and J are TRBV10-1 and TRBJ1-2; D is uncertain. The V and J ends lost 0 bases and 6 bases respectively, with 11 bases between them. Germline CDR1 WNHNN, CDR2 SYGVQD (reference sequence). This CDR3 is built from 14 residues. The CDR3 sequence is CASSESLTGHGYTF. CDR3 sequence (DNA): TGCGCCAGCAGTGAGTCGCTAACGGGCCATGGCTACACCTTC.

The chain joins TRBV5-1 to TRBJ2-3; maybe TRBD2 (6 bases). This CDR3 has 16 amino acids. With 0 bases removed from V and 1 base from J, the gap between germline ends came to 12 bases. The germline gives CDR1 SGHRS, CDR2 YFSETQ. CDR3: CASSLEPRGGTDTQYF. The CDR3 nucleotides are TGCGCCAGCAGCTTGGAACCGCGGGGTGGCACAGATACGCAGTATTTT.

The gene calls are TRBV28 and TRBJ1-1, with a tentative D call TRBD1 (5 bases). In germline, CDR1 is MDHEN, CDR2 SYDVKM. Between the trimmed V and J ends, which lost 2 bases and 8 bases, there was a span of 15 bases. The CDR3 covers 14 residues. The CDR3 DNA follows: TGTGCCAGCAGTTTAGCCACCCCCGGACAAGAAGCTTTCTTT. It translates to CASSLATPGQEAFF. Complete variable domain (other parts from reference TRBV28 and TRBJ1-1): DVKVTQSSRYLVKRTGEKVFLECVQDMDHENMFWYRQDPGLGLRLIYFSYDVKMKEKGDIPEGYSVSREKKERFSLILESASTNQTSMYLCASSLATPGQEAFFGQGTRLTVV.

The chain links TRBV5-1 to TRBJ1-2; possible D gene TRBD1, 5 bases. CDR1 SGHRS and CDR2 YFSETQ come from the germline V gene. There are 14 residues in the CDR3. Trimming took off 0 bases at V and 4 bases at J, with 10 bases between the two ends. The CDR3 sequence: CASSLGQGAYGYTF. The CDR3, as DNA: TGCGCCAGCAGCTTGGGTCAAGGGGCCTATGGCTACACCTTC.

This clone was counted a single time. The J gene is TRBJ1-1, the V gene TRBV19; the D is unclear. This CDR3 is 14 amino acids long. V lost 9 bases and J 5 bases, leaving 19 bases between the germline ends. CDR1 and CDR2 (germline): LNHDA, SQIVND (reference sequence). The CDR3 sequence: CASNDGLPSTEAFF. The CDR3 coding sequence is TGTGCCAGCAACGATGGTCTCCCATCGACTGAAGCTTTCTTT.

The chain combines TRBV15 with TRBJ2-7; D possibly corresponds to TRBD2 (5 bases). V dropped 1 base and J dropped 3 bases, with 13 bases sitting between them. Germline CDR1 is LNHNV and CDR2 is YYDKDF (reference sequence). This CDR3 has 15 residues. The chain's CDR3 is CATSRGAVAGYEQYF. CDR3 in DNA: TGTGCCACCAGCAGAGGGGCGGTGGCGGGCTACGAGCAGTACTTC.

The chain uses TRBV7-8 and TRBJ2-7, with 7 bases aligning to TRBD1. This CDR3 has 15 residues. Germline V gene sequence: CDR1 SGHVS, CDR2 FQNEAQ. J gave up 0 bases and V 3 bases, and 5 bases lay outside the gene matches. The CDR3 DNA is TGTGCCAGCAGCTTCAGTGACAGGGTCTCCTACGAGCAGTACTTC. The encoded protein is CASSFSDRVSYEQYF.